The clone carrying this T cell receptor (beta chain) appeared many times. These data come from a study of T-cell reconstitution after alpha-beta-depleted transplantation in children. This CDR3 comprises 13 residues. The germline V gene encodes CDR1 MNHNS and CDR2 SASEGT. Unmatched junction bases numbered 6, after V lost 7 bases and J lost 6 bases. Unique molecular identifiers were incorporated when the TCRbeta library was constructed. TCRdb re-analysed the PCR reads in MiXCR, keeping a single row per CDR3 protein. The sample shows about 640,000 distinct CDR3 sequences, roughly 17% of them seen only once.

The chain has TRBV6-1 and TRBJ1-5, with TRBD1 matching over 7 bases. The origin of this receptor is a human donor who donated a stem cell graft to a child with acute myeloid leukemia. The sample in question was PBMCs from the stem cell graft donor, obtained from the stem cell graft. The CDR3 nucleotides are TGTGCCAGCACTCAGGGGGTGGGTCAGCCCCAGCATTTT. As protein: CASTQGVGQPQHF.